What follows are 10 T cell receptor beta chains derived from one specimen sequenced in a study of cytotoxic CD8 clonotypes in ibrutinib-treated CLL. Libraries were prepared by immunoSEQ multiplex PCR; TCRdb keeps only in-frame clonotypes and omits some of them. The sample includes about 300,000 clones, roughly four fifths seen only once; the top ten take roughly 5%. The sample here was PBMCs, taken at disease progression, from a patient treated with ibrutinib. Every receptor here comes from a human donor with chronic lymphocytic leukemia.

V is TRBV7-9 and J is TRBJ2-1; 12 bases are shared with TRBD2. The CDR3 has 15 residues. V lost 5 bases and J lost 5; bases outside the gene matches: 4. Germline CDR1 SEHNR, CDR2 FQNEAQ (reference sequence). The CDR3 sequence is CASSVTSGGNNEQFF. The CDR3 DNA is TGTGCCAGCAGCGTTACTAGCGGGGGGAACAATGAGCAGTTCTTC.

The chain combines TRBV9 with TRBJ2-7; 8 positions match TRBD2. Trimming took 0 bases from V and 6 from J; bases not matched to a gene: 8. Germline loops: CDR1 SGDLS, CDR2 YYNGEE. The CDR3 runs to 15 residues. The CDR3 sequence: CASSVGPTSELEQYF. The CDR3, as DNA: TGTGCCAGCAGCGTAGGTCCGACTAGCGAGCTCGAGCAGTACTTC.

The chain recombines TRBV7-8 with TRBJ1-5, with 8 positions matching TRBD1. This CDR3 has 18 amino acids. V shed 0 bases and J 0 bases; nucleotides not matched to a gene: 7. The germline gives CDR1 SGHVS, CDR2 FQNEAQ. The CDR3 reads CASSLAAGGVYSNQPQHF. CDR3 nucleotides: TGTGCCAGCAGCTTAGCGGCAGGGGGCGTTTATAGCAATCAGCCCCAGCATTTT.

The chain joins TRBV4-1 to TRBJ2-7; D is undetermined. Trimming shortened V by 4 bases and J by 2 bases, and 15 bases separated the two germline ends. CDR3 length: 15 amino acids. In germline, CDR1 is MGHRA, CDR2 YSYEKL. CDR3 nucleotide sequence: TGCGCCAGCAGCCGCCTACCGGGTTCCACCTACGAGCAGTACTTC. It codes for CASSRLPGSTYEQYF.

J is TRBJ1-2 and V is TRBV7-9; 9 bases match TRBD1. V trimming: 5 bases; J trimming: 5 bases; junction bases outside the gene matches: 9. CDR1 SEHNR and CDR2 FQNEAQ come from the germline V gene (reference sequence). The CDR3 runs to 15 residues. DNA for the CDR3: TGTGCCAGCAGCAGGGGACAGGGATTTATTTATGGCTACACCTTC. Translating it yields CASSRGQGFIYGYTF.

This clone was recorded a few times. The rearrangement uses TRBV2 and TRBJ2-7, with D possibly TRBD1 on 6 matching bases. This CDR3 is 15 amino acids long. V was shortened by 4 bases and J by 2 bases, with 15 bases between the two germline ends. Germline assignment: CDR1 SNHLY and CDR2 FYNNEI. CDR3 amino acids: CASSVDSPSTYEQYF. CDR3 nucleotides: TGTGCCAGCAGTGTGGACAGTCCCAGTACCTACGAGCAGTACTTC.

The chain carries TRBV11-1 and TRBJ1-3; tentative D call: TRBD1 (6 bases). Looked up from germline, CDR1 is SGHAT and CDR2 is FQDESV (reference sequence). V was pared by 4 bases and J by 2 bases, with 9 bases between. CDR3 length equals 14 residues. The CDR3 nucleotides read TGTGCCAGCAGCTCTGGACAGCCTGGAAACACCATATATTTT. Protein sequence: CASSSGQPGNTIYF.

This rearrangement joins TRBV7-9 to TRBJ1-2; 7 bases agree with TRBD1. This CDR3 is built from 14 residues. Germline V CDR1 and CDR2: SEHNR, FQNEAQ (reference sequence). V gave up 5 bases and J gave up 4 bases; unmatched junction bases: 7. The CDR3 loop is CASSPRQGTYGYTF. DNA of the CDR3: TGTGCCAGCAGCCCCAGACAGGGAACCTATGGCTACACCTTC.

In nucleotides, the CDR3 is TGTGCCAGCGCGGGAGGGCCTTACAATGAGCAGTTCTTC. This sequence encodes CASAGGPYNEQFF. The genes are TRBV6-6 and TRBJ2-1; TRBD2 agrees at 9 bases. With 8 bases clipped from V and 4 bases from J, the junction kept 3 bases outside the gene matches. From germline, CDR1 is MNHNY and CDR2 SVGAGI (reference sequence). The CDR3 is made up of 13 amino acids.

This chain connects TRBV11-3 to TRBJ2-1; 10 positions match TRBD1. CDR1 SGHNT and CDR2 YENEEA come from the germline V gene. With V trimmed by 3 bases and J by 9 bases, 14 bases remained unmatched. This CDR3 is built from 17 residues. CDR3 bases: TGTGCCAGCAGCTTTCAGTTCGGGACAGGGGTTCACGGTGAGCAGTTCTTC. Protein: CASSFQFGTGVHGEQFF.